The 2 T cell receptor beta chains below were found in one sample sequenced in a study of cytomegalovirus exposure and HLA in healthy donors. Use of 60 Vbeta and 13 Jbeta primers characterized the PCR. The table came from immunoSEQ multiplex PCR; TCRdb's copy has only in-frame clones and leaves some out. The sample consists of around 120,000 clones, 65% to 85% of them appearing once. Input material: PBMCs. Receptors were obtained from a man aged 50-60 years in good health and CMV-seropositive.

The chain has TRBV14 and TRBJ1-1; D gene unclear. Trimming took 0 bases from V and 3 from J, leaving 8 bases between them. The CDR3 totals 14 residues. From germline, CDR1 is SGHDN and CDR2 FVKESK. CDR3 residues: CASSQEGSYTEAFF. The CDR3 coding sequence is TGTGCCAGCAGCCAAGAGGGCAGCTACACTGAAGCTTTCTTT. Full variable domain (remainder filled in from reference TRBV14 and TRBJ1-1): EAGVTQFPSHSVIEKGQTVTLRCDPISGHDNLYWYRRVMGKEIKFLLHFVKESKQDESGMPNNRFLAERTGGTYSTLKVQPAELEDSGVYFCASSQEGSYTEAFFGQGTRLTVV.

V and J are TRBV5-1 and TRBJ2-5; a possible D gene is TRBD2 (5 bases). TRBJ2-7 matches the DNA end more closely, so the J call is doubtful. The CDR3 consists of 12 residues. Germline CDR1 and CDR2: SGHRS and YFSETQ. The CDR3 nucleotides read TGCGCCAGCAGCCCCGCGGGCGACGAGCAGTACTTC. This encodes CASSPAGDEQYF.